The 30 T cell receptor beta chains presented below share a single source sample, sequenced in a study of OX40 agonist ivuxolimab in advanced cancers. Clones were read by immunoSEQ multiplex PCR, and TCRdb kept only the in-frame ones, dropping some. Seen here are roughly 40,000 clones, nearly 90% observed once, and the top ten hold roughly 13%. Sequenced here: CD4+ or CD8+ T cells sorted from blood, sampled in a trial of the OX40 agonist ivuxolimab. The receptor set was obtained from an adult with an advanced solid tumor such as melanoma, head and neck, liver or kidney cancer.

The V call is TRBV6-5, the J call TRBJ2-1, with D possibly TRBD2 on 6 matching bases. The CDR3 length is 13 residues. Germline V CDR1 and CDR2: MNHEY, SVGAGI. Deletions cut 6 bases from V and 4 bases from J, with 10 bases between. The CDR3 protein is CASRRDSYNEQFF. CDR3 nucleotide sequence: TGTGCCAGCAGGCGGGACTCTTACAATGAGCAGTTCTTC.

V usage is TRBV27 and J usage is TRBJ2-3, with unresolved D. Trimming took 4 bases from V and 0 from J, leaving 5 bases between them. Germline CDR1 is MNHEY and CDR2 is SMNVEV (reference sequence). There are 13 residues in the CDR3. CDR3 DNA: TGTGCCAGCAGTTACTGGAGCACAGATACGCAGTATTTT. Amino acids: CASSYWSTDTQYF.

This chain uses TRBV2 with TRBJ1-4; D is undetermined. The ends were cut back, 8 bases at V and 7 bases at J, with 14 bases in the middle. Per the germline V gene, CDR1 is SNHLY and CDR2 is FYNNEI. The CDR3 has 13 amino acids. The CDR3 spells CASGYSTGEKLFF. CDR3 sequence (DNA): TGTGCCAGCGGGTATTCGACGGGTGAAAAACTGTTTTTT.

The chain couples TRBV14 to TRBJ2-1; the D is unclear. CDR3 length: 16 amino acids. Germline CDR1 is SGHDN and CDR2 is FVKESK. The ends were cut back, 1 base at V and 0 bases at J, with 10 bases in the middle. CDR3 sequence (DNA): TGTGCCAGCAGCCAAGGTCCTTTCCCCTCCTACAATGAGCAGTTCTTC. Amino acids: CASSQGPFPSYNEQFF.

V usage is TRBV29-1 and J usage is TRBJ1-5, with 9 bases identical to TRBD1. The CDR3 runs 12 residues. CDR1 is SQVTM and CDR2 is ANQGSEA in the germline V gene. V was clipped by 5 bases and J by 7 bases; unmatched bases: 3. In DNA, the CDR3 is TGCAGCGTTTTGGGACAGGGCCAGCCCCAGCATTTT. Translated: CSVLGQGQPQHF.

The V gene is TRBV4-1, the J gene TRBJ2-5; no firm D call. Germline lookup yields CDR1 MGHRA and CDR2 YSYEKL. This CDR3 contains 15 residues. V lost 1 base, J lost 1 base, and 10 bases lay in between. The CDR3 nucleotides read TGCGCCAGCAGCCAAGCGGTCGGCACCCAAGAGACCCAGTACTTC. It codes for CASSQAVGTQETQYF.

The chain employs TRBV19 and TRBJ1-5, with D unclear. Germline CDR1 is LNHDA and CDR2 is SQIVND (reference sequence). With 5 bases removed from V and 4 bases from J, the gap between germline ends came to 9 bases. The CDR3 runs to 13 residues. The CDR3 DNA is TGTGCCAGTAGTCCCCGGAGGAATCAGCCCCAGCATTTT. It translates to CASSPRRNQPQHF.

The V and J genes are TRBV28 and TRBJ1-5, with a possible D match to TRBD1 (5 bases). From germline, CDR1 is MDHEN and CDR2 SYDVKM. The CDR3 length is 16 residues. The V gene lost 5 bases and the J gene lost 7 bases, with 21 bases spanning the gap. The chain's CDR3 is CASSPRTRGGAQPQHF. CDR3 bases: TGTGCCAGCAGTCCCCGGACCCGAGGAGGGGCACAGCCCCAGCATTTT.

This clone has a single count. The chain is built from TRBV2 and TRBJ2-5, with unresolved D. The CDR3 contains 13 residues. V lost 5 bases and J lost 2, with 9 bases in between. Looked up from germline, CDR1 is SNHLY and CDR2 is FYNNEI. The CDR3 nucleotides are TGTGCCAGCAGTCAATACCTACAAGAGACCCAGTACTTC. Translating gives CASSQYLQETQYF.

The CDR3 region has the DNA TGTGCCAGCGCTCTTGGGGTACAGGCCGGCTACACCTTC. Translation gives CASALGVQAGYTF. The chain recombines TRBV28 with TRBJ1-2; possible D gene TRBD1, 5 bases. Trimming removed 8 bases at V and 8 bases at J, with 18 bases between. Germline CDR1 reads MDHEN; CDR2 reads SYDVKM. The CDR3 length is 13 residues.

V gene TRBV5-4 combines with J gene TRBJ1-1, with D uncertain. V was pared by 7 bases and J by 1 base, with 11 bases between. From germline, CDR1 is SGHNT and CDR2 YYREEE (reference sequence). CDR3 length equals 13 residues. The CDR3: CASAREGNTEAFF. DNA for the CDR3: TGTGCCAGCGCAAGGGAAGGGAACACTGAAGCTTTCTTT.

The chain's CDR3 is CASSATGTGNYEQYF. CDR3 nucleotides: TGTGCCAGCAGCGCGACCGGGACAGGGAATTACGAGCAGTACTTC. The rearrangement uses TRBV7-8 and TRBJ2-5, with 9 positions matching TRBD1. The J call may be mistaken, given a closer DNA end match to TRBJ2-7. Germline values: CDR1 SGHVS, CDR2 FQNEAQ. This CDR3 comprises 15 residues.

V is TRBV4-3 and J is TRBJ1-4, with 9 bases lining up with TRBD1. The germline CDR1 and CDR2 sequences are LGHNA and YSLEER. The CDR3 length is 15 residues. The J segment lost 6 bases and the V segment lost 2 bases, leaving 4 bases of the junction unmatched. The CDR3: CASSQPGTGHEKLFF. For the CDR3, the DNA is TGCGCCAGCAGCCAACCCGGGACAGGGCATGAAAAACTGTTTTTT.

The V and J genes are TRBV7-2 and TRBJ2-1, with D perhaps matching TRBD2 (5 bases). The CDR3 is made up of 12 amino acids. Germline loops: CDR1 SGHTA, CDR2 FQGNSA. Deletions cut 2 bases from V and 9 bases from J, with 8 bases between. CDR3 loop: CASSLRAGEQFF. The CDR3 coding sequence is TGTGCCAGCAGCTTAAGGGCGGGTGAGCAGTTCTTC.

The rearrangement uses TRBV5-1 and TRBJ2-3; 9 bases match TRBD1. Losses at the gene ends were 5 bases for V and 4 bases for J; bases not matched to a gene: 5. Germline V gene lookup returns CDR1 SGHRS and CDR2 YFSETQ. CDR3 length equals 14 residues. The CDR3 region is CASRGQGLADTQYF. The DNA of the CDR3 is TGCGCCAGCAGGGGACAGGGTCTCGCAGATACGCAGTATTTT.

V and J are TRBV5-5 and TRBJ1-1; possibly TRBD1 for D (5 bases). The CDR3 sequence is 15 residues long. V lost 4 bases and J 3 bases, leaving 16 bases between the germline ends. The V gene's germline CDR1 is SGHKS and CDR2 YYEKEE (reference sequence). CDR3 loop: CASSAFLRGHTEAFF. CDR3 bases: TGTGCCAGCAGCGCGTTTTTGAGGGGCCACACTGAAGCTTTCTTT.

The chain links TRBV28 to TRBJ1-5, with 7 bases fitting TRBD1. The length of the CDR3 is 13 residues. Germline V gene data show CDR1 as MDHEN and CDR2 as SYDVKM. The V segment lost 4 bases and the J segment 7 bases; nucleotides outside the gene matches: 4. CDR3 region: CASSSQGTQPQHF. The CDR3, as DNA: TGTGCCAGCAGTTCACAGGGGACCCAGCCCCAGCATTTT.

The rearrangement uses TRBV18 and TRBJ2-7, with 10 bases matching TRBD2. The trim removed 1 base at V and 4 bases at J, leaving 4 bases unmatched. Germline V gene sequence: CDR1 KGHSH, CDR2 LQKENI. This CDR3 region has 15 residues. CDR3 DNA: TGTGCCAGCTCACCACTGGGGACTAGCGCGTACGAGCAGTACTTC. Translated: CASSPLGTSAYEQYF. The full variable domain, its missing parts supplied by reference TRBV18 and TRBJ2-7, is NAGVMQNPRHLVRRRGQEARLRCSPMKGHSHVYWYRQLPEEGLKFMVYLQKENIIDESGMPKERFSAEFPKEGPSILRIQQVVRGDSAAYFCASSPLGTSAYEQYFGPGTRLTVT.

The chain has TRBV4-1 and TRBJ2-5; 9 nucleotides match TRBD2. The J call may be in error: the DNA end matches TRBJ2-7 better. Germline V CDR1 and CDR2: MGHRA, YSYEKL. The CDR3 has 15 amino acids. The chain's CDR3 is CASSPRTSATYEQYF. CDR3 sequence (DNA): TGCGCCAGCAGCCCGAGGACTAGCGCAACCTACGAGCAGTACTTC.

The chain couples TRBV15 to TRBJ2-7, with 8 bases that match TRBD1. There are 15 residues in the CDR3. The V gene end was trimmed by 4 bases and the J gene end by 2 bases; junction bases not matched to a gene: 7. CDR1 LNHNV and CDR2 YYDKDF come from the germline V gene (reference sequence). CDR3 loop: CATSKGTGFTYEQYF. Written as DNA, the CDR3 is TGTGCCACCAGCAAAGGGACAGGCTTTACCTACGAGCAGTACTTC.

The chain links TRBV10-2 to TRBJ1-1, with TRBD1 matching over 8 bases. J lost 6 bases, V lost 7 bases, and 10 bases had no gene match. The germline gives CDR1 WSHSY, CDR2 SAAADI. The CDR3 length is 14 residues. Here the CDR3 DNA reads TGCGCCAGCAATTGGTCAGGGGGCGAGTCTGAAGCTTTCTTT. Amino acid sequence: CASNWSGGESEAFF.

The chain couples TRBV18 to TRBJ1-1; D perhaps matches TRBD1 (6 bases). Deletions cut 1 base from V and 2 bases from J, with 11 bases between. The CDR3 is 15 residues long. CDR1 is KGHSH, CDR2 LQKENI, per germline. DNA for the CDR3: TGTGCCAGCTCACCACTTGGACAGCCAAACACTGAAGCTTTCTTT. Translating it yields CASSPLGQPNTEAFF.

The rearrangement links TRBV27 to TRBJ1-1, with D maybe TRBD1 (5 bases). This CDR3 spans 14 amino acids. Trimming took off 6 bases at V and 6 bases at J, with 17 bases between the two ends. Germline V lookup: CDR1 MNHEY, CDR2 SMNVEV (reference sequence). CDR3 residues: CASSPSPGGSEAFF. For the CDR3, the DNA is TGTGCCAGCAGCCCGTCCCCCGGGGGATCTGAAGCTTTCTTT.

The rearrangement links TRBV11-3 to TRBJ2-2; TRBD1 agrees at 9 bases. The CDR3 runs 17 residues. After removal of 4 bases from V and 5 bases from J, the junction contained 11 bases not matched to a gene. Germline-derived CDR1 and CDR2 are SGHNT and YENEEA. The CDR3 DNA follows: TGTGCCAGCAGCTCGGGACAGGGACGTGCGGGAACCGGGGAGCTGTTTTTT. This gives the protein CASSSGQGRAGTGELFF. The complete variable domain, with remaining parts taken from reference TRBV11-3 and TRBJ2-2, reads EAGVVQSPRYKIIEKKQPVAFWCNPISGHNTLYWYLQNLGQGPELLIRYENEEAVDDSQLPKDRFSAERLKGVDSTLKIQPAELGDSAVYLCASSSGQGRAGTGELFFGEGSRLTVL.

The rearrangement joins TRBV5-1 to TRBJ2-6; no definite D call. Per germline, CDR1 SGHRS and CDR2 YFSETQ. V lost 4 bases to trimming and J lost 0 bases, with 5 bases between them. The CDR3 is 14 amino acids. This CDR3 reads CASSLISGANVLTF. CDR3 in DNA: TGCGCCAGCAGCCTGATCTCTGGGGCCAACGTCCTGACTTTC.

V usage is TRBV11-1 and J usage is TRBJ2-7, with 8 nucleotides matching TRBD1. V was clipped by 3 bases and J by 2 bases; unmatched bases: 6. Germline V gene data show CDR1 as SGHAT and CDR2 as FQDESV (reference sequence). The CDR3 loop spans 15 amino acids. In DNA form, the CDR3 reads TGTGCCAGCAGCTTGGAGACAGGGGTCACCTACGAGCAGTACTTC. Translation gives CASSLETGVTYEQYF.

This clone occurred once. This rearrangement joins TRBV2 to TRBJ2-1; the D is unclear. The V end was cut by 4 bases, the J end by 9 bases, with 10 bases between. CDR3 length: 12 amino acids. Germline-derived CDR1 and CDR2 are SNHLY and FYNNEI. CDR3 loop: CASSVQPVEQFF. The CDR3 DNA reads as TGTGCCAGCAGTGTCCAGCCTGTTGAGCAGTTCTTC. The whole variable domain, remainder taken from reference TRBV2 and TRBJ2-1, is EPEVTQTPSHQVTQMGQEVILRCVPISNHLYFYWYRQILGQKVEFLVSFYNNEISEKSEIFDDQFSVERPDGSNFTLKIRSTKLEDSAMYFCASSVQPVEQFFGPGTRLTVL.

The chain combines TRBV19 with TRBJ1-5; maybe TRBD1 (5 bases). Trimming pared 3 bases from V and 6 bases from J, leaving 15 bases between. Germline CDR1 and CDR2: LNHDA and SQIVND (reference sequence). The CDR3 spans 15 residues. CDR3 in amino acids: CASSMGTYGRQPQHF. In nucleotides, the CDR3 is TGTGCCAGTAGTATGGGGACTTACGGGCGTCAGCCCCAGCATTTT.

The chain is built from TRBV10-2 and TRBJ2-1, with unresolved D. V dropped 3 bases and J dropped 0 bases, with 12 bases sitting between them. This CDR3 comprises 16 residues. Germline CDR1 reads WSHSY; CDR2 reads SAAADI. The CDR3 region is CASSDPDSRSYNEQFF. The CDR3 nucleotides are TGCGCCAGCAGTGACCCTGACTCCCGCTCCTACAATGAGCAGTTCTTC.

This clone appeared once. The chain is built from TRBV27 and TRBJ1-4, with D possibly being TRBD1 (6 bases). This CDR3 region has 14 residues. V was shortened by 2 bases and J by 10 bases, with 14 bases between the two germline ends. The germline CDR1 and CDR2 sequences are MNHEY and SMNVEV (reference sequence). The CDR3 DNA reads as TGTGCCAGCAGTTTAGGGCGGGGGGGCGGAAAACTGTTTTTT. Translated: CASSLGRGGGKLFF.